This TCR beta chain stems from a study of T cell responses to AZD1222 COVID-19 vaccine. V dropped 0 bases and J dropped 2 bases, with 11 bases sitting between them. Germline V lookup: CDR1 MNHEY, CDR2 SVGAGI. This CDR3 region has 15 residues. Sequencing was performed with immunoSEQ multiplex PCR; in TCRdb, only in-frame clones are kept and a portion is missing. This repertoire shows about 140,000 clones, about 93% found once; its top ten account for 5% to 6.5%. The V gene is TRBV6-5, the J gene TRBJ2-7; possibly TRBD2 for D (6 bases). Sequenced material: peripheral blood, taken on day 0 of AZD1222 vaccination. The source is an adult in good health. CDR3 sequence: CASSYSPSAAYEQYF. CDR3 sequence (DNA): TGTGCCAGCAGTTACTCACCTAGCGCGGCCTACGAGCAGTACTTC.